This T cell receptor (beta chain) was obtained from a study of T-cell reconstitution after alpha-beta-depleted transplantation in children. General study findings and limits: By about two months after transplant, alpha-beta T cells reportedly arose from several hundred graft clones that had expanded. After one year, T-cell counts and TCRbeta diversity mostly came from new T cells. Recipient T cells and thymic progenitors that survived gave rise to the high TCRbeta diversity observed at day 60 in some patients.

In the case of this clonotype: The antigen is not known.

Unique molecular identifiers were incorporated into the prepared TCRbeta library. MiXCR, run by TCRdb on the PCR reads, gives a single entry per CDR3 protein. The sample carries fewer than 450,000 distinct CDR3 sequences, around 15% recorded once. V gave up 2 bases and J gave up 4 bases, with 17 bases separating them. CDR3 length: 15 residues. Germline V gene lookup returns CDR1 GTSNPN and CDR2 SVGIG (reference sequence). Sequencing was performed on PBMCs, mostly from graft donor cells, taken 360 days after TCRalphabeta/CD19-depleted stem cell transplant. V and J are TRBV30 and TRBJ2-5; a possible D gene is TRBD1 (6 bases). The receptor's source is a male patient aged 2 to 9 who had a stem cell transplant for acute lymphoblastic leukemia, so the T cells may come from the graft donor. The CDR3 bases are TGTGCCTGGAGTCCTACAGGGTATAGTGGAGAGACCCAGTACTTC. Residues: CAWSPTGYSGETQYF.